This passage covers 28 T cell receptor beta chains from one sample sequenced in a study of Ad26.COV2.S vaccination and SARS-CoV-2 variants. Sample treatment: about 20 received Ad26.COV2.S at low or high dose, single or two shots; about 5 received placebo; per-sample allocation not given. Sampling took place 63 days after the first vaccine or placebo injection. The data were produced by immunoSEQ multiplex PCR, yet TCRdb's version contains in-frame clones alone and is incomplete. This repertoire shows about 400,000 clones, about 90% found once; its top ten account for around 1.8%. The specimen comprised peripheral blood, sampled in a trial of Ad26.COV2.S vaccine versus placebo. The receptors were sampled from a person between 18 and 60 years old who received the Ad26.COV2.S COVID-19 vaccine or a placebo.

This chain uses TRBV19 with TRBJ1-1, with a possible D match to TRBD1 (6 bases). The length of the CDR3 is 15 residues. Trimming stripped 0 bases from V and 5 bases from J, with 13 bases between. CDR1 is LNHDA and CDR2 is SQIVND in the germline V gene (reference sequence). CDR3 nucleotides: TGTGCCAGTAGTATAGATGGCGGGGGCCCGACTGAAGCTTTCTTT. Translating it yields CASSIDGGGPTEAFF.

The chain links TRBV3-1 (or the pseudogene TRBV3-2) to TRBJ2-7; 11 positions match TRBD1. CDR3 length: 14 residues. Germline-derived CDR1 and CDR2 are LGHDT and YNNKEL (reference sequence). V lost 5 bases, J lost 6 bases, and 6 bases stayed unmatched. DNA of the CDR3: TGTGCCAGCAGCGACCGGGACAGGGGGGGCGAGCAGTACTTC. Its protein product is CASSDRDRGGEQYF.

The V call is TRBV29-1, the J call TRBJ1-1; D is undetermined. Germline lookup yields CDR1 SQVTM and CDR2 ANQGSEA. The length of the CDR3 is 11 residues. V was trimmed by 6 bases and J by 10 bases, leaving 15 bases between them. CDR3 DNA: TGCAGCGTCGAGGGTAGGGTCCGAGCTTTCTTT. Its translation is CSVEGRVRAFF.

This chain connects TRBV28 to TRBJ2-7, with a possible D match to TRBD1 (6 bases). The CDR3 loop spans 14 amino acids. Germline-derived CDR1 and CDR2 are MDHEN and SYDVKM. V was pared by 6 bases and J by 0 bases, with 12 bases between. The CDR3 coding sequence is TGTGCCAGCAGATACAGGGCGAGCTCCTACGAGCAGTACTTC. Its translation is CASRYRASSYEQYF. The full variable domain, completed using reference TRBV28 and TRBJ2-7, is DVKVTQSSRYLVKRTGEKVFLECVQDMDHENMFWYRQDPGLGLRLIYFSYDVKMKEKGDIPEGYSVSREKKERFSLILESASTNQTSMYLCASRYRASSYEQYFGPGTRLTVT.

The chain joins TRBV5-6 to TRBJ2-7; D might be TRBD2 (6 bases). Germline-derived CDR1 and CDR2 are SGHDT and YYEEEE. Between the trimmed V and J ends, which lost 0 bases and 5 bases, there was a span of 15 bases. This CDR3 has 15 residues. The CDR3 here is CASSLEWRVQDEQYF. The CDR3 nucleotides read TGTGCCAGCAGCTTGGAGTGGAGGGTTCAAGACGAGCAGTACTTC.

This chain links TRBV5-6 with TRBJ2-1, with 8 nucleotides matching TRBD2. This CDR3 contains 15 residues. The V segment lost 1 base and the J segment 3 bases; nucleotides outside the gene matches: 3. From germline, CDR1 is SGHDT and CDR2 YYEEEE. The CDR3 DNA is TGTGCCAGCAGCTTGTCTAGCGGGTTCTACAATGAGCAGTTCTTC. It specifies CASSLSSGFYNEQFF.

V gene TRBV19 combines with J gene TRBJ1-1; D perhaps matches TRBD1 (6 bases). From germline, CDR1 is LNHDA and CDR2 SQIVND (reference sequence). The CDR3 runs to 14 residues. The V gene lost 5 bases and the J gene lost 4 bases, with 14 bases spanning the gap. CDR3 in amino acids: CASSATGWATEAFF. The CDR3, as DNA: TGTGCCAGTAGTGCTACAGGGTGGGCCACTGAAGCTTTCTTT.

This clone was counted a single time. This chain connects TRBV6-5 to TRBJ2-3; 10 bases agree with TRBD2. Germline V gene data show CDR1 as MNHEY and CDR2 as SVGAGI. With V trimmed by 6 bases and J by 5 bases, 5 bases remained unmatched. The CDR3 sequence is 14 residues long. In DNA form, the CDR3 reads TGTGCCAGCAGCTCAGCGGGGGGGATAGATACGCAGTATTTT. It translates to CASSSAGGIDTQYF.

The CDR3 here is CASSLRFPTGENWDEQFF. The CDR3 coding sequence is TGTGCCAGCAGCTTGAGGTTCCCCACGGGGGAGAATTGGGATGAGCAGTTCTTC. The rearrangement links TRBV5-5 to TRBJ2-1; D is perhaps TRBD2 (6 bases). V gave up 1 base and J gave up 8 bases, with 25 bases separating them. CDR3 length equals 18 residues. Germline assignment: CDR1 SGHKS and CDR2 YYEKEE (reference sequence). Full variable domain (outside the CDR3, taken from reference TRBV5-5 and TRBJ2-1): DAGVTQSPTHLIKTRGQQVTLRCSPISGHKSVSWYQQVLGQGPQFIFQYYEKEERGRGNFPDRFSARQFPNYSSELNVNALLLGDSALYLCASSLRFPTGENWDEQFFGPGTRLTVL.

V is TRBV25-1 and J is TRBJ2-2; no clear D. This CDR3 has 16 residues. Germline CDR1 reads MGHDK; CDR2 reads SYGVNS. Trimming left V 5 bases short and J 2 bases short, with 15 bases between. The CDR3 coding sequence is TGTGCCAGCAGTAACCCCCTGGCAGTTAACACCGGGGAGCTGTTTTTT. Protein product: CASSNPLAVNTGELFF.

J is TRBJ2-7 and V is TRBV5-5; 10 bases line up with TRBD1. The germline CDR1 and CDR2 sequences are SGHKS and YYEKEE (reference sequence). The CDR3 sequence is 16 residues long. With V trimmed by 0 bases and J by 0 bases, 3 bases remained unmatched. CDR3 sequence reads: CASSLEGQGRSYEQYF. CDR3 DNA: TGTGCCAGCAGCTTGGAGGGACAGGGGCGCTCCTACGAGCAGTACTTC.

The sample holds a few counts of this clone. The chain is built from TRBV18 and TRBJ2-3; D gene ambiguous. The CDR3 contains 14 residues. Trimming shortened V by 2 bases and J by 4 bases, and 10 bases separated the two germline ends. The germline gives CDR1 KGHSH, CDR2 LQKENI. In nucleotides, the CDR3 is TGTGCCAGCTCACCAAAAAGGGTCTCAGATACGCAGTATTTT. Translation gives CASSPKRVSDTQYF.

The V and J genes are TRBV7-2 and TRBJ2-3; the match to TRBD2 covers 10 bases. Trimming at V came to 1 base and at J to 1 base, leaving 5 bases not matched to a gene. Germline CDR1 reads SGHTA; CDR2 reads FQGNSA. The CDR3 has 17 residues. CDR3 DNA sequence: TGTGCCAGCAGCTTAGTTCTAGCGGGGGACCGCACAGATACGCAGTATTTT. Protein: CASSLVLAGDRTDTQYF.

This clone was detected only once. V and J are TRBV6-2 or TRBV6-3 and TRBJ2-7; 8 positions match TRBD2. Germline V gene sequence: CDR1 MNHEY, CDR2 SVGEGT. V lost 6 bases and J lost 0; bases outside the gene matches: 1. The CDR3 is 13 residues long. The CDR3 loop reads CASSRGGSYEQYF. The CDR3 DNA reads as TGTGCCAGCAGCCGGGGGGGCTCCTACGAGCAGTACTTC.

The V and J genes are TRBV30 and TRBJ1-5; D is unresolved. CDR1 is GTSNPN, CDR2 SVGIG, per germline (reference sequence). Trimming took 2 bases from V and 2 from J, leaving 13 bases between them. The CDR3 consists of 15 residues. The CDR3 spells CAWSHGSWGNQPQHF. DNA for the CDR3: TGTGCCTGGAGTCACGGGAGCTGGGGCAATCAGCCCCAGCATTTT.

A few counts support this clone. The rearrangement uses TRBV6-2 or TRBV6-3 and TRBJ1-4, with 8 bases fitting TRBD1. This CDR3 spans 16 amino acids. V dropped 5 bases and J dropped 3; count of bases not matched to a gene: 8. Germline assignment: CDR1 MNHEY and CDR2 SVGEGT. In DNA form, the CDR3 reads TGTGCCAGCAGTACCGACAGGGGCCGAGCTAATGAAAAACTGTTTTTT. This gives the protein CASSTDRGRANEKLFF.

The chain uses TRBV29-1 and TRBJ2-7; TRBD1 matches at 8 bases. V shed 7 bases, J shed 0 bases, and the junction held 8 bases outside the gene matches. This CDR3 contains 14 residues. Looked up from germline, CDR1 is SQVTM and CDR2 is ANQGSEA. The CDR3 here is CSALTGESSYEQYF. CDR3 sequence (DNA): TGCAGCGCTCTGACAGGGGAAAGCTCCTACGAGCAGTACTTC.

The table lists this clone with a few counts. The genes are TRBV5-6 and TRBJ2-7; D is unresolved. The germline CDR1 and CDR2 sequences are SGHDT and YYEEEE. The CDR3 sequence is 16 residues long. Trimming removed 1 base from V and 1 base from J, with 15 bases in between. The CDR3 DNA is TGTGCCAGCAGCTTGCACCCGAGGACGCAATCCTACGAGCAGTACTTC. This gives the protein CASSLHPRTQSYEQYF.

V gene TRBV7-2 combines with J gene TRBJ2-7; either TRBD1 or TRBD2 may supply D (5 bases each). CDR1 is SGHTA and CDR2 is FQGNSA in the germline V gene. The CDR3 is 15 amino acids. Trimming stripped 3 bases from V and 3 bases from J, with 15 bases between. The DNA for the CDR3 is TGTGCCAGCAGCTTTAGGGGAGCTTCCCTCTACGAGCAGTACTTC. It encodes CASSFRGASLYEQYF.

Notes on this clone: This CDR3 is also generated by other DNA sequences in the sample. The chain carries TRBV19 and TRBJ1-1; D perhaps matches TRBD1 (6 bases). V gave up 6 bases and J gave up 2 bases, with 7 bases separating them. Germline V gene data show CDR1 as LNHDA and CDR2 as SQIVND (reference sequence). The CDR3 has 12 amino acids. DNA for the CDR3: TGTGCCAGTAGGACAGGAAACACTGAAGCTTTCTTT. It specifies CASRTGNTEAFF.

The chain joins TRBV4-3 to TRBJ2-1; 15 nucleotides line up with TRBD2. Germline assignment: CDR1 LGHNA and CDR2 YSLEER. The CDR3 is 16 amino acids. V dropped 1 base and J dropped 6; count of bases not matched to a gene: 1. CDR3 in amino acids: CASSQGTSGGANEQFF. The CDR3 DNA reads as TGCGCCAGCAGCCAAGGGACTAGCGGGGGGGCCAATGAGCAGTTCTTC.

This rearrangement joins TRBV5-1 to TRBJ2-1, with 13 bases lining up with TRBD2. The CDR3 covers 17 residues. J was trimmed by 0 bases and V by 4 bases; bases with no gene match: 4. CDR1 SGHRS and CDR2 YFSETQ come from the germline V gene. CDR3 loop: CASSPGTSGASYNEQFF. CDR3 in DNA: TGCGCCAGCAGCCCAGGGACTAGCGGGGCCTCCTACAATGAGCAGTTCTTC.

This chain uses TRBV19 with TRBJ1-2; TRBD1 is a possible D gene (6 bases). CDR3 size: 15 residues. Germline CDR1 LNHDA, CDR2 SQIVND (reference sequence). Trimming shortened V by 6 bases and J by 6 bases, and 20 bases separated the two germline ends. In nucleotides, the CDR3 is TGTGCCAGTAGGTCTCGGTCGGACAGTCACCATGGCTACACCTTC. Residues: CASRSRSDSHHGYTF.

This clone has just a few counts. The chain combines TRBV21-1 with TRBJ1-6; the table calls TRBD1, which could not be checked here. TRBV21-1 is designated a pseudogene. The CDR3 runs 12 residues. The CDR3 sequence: CASTPQGEPLHF. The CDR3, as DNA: TGTGCCAGCACCCCTCAGGGGGAACCCCTCCACTTT.

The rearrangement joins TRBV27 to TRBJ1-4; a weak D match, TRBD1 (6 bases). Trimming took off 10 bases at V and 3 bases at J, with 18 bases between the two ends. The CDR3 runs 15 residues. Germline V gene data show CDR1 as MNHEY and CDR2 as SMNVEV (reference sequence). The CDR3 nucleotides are TGTGCCACCTCCTCCGGGAGGGGGTCTAATGAAAAACTGTTTTTT. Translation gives CATSSGRGSNEKLFF.

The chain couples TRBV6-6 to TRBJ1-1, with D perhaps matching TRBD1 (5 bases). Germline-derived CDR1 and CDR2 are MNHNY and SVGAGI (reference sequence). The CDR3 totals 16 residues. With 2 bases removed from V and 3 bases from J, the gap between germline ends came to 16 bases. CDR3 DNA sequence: TGTGCCAGCAGTTACGGGGCCCATCGGGGGGACACTGAAGCTTTCTTT. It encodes CASSYGAHRGDTEAFF.

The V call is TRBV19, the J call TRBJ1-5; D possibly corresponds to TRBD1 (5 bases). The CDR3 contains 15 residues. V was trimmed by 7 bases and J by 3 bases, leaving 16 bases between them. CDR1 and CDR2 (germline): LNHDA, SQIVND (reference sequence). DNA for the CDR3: TGTGCCAGTAAGACCAAGAGACAGAACAATCAGCCCCAGCATTTT. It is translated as CASKTKRQNNQPQHF.

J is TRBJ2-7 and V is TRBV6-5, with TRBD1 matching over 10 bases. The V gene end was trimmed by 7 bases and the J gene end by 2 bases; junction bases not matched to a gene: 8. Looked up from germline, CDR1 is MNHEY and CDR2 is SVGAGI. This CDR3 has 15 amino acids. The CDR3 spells CASNQVGQGPYEQYF. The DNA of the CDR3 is TGTGCCAGCAACCAAGTGGGACAGGGGCCCTACGAGCAGTACTTC.